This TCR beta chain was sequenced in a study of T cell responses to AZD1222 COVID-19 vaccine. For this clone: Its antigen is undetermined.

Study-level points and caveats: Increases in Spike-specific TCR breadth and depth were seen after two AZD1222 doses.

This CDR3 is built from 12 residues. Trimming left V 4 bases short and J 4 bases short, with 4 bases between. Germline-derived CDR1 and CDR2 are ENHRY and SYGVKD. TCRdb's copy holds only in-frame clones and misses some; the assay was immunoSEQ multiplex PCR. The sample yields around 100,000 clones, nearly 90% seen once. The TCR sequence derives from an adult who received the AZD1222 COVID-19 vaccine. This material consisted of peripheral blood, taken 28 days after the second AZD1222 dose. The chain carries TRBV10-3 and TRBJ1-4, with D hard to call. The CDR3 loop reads CAISVNNEKLFF. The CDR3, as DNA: TGTGCCATCAGTGTCAATAATGAAAAACTGTTTTTT.